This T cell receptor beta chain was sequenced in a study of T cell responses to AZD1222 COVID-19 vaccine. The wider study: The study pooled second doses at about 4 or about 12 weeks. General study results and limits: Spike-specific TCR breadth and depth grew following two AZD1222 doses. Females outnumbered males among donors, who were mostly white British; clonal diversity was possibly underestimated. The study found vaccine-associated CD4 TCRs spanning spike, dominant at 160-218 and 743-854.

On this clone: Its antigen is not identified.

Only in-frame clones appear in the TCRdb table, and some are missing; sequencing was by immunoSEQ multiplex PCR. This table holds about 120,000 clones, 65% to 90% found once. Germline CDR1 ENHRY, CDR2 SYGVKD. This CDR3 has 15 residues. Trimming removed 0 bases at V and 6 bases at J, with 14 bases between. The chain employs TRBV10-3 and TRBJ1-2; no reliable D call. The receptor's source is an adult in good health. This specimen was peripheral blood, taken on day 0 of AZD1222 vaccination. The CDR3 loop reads CAISESGWNGDGYTF. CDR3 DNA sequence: TGTGCCATCAGTGAGTCGGGGTGGAATGGAGATGGCTACACCTTC.